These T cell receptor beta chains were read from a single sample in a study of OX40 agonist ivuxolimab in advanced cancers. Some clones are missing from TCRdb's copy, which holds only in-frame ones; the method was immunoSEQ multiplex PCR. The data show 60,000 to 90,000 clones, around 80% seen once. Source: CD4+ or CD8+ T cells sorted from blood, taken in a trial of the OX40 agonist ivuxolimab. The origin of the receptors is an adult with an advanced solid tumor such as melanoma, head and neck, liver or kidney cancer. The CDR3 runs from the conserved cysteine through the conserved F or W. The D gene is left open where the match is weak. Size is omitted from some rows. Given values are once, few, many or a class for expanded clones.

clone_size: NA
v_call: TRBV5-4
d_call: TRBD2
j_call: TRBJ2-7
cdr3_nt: TGTGCCAGCAGCTTGGAGGCTAGCGGCTCACGAGGGTCCTACGAGCAGTACTTC
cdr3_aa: CASSLEASGSRGSYEQYF

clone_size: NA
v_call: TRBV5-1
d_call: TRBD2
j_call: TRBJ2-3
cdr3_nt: TGCGCCAGCAGCCGGCGGCTAGCGGGTGCCCCGGATACGCAGTATTTT
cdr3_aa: CASSRRLAGAPDTQYF

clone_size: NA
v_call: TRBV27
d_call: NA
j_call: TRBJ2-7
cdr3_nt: TGTGCCAAACAGGGTTCTGGGGTCTACGAGCAGTACTTC
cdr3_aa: CAKQGSGVYEQYF

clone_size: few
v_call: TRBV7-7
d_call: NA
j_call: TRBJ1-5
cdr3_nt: TGTGCTAGCAGCTTAGATCTCGGGCAGCCCCAGCATTTT
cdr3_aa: CASSLDLGQPQHF

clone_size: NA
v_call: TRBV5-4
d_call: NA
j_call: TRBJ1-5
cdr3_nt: TGTGCCAGCAGCTCCGGGTTGGGTCAACAGCCCCAGCATTTT
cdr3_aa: CASSSGLGQQPQHF

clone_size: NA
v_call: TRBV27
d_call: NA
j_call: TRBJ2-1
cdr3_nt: TGTGCCAGCAGCCCGGCGGGTCGCAATGAGCAGTTCTTC
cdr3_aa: CASSPAGRNEQFF

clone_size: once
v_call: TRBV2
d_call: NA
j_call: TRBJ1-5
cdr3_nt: TGTGCCAGCAGCTCCAGTAGTTACAATCAGCCCCAGCATTTT
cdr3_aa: CASSSSSYNQPQHF

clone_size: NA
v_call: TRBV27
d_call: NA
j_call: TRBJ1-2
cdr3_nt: TGTGCCAGCAGTTTCGGACAGACCTATGGCTACACCTTC
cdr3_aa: CASSFGQTYGYTF

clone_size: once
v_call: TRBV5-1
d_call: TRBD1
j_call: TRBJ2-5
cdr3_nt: TGCGCCAGCAGCTCGGGTAATAGTGGCAGGGGGAGAGAGACCCAGTACTTC
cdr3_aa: CASSSGNSGRGRETQYF

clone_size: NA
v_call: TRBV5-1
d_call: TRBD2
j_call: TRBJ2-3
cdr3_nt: TGCGCCAGCAGTCTAAATAGCGGGGCGCAAGTTACGCAGTATTTT
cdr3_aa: CASSLNSGAQVTQYF

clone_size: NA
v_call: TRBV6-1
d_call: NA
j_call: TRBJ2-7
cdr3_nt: TGTGCCAGGTCGAAACGAGACACACTCTACGAGCAGTACTTC
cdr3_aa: CARSKRDTLYEQYF

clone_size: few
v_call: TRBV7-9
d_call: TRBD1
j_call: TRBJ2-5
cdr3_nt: TGTGCCAGCAGCTTATCGGCCGGGACAGGGGGAGAGACCCAGTACTTC
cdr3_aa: CASSLSAGTGGETQYF

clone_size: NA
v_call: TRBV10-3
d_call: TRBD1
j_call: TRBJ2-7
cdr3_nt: TGTGCCATCAGTATAGGGACAGGGGGCTGGGAGCAGTACTTC
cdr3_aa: CAISIGTGGWEQYF

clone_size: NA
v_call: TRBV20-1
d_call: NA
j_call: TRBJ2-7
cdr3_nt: TGCAGTGCCTTAGACATCTACGAGCAGTACTTC
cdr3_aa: CSALDIYEQYF

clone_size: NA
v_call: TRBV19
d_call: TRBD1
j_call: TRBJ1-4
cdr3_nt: TGTGCCAGTAGTCCCCTGGACAGGGGGGACGAAAAACTGTTTTTT
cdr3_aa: CASSPLDRGDEKLFF

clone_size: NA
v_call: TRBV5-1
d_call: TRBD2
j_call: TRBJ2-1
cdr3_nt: TGCGCCAGCAGCTTTTCTCTAGCGGGAGCTAACAATGAGCAGTTCTTC
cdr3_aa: CASSFSLAGANNEQFF

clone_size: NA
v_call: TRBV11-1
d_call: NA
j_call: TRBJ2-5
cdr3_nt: TGTGCCAGCAGCCCGAGACAGACCCGTCAAGAGACCCAGTACTTC
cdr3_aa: CASSPRQTRQETQYF

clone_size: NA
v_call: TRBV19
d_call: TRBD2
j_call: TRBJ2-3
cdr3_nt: TGTGCCAGTAGTATTGGAGCGGGATCTAGCACAGATACGCAGTATTTT
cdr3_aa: CASSIGAGSSTDTQYF

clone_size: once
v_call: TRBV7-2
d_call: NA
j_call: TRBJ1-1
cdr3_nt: TGTGCCAGCAGCCTCGGAGGTGAGACTTTCTTT
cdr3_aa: CASSLGGETFF

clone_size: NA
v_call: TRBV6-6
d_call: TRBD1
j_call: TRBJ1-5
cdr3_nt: TGTGCCAGCAGTTACCCGGGACAGGATCAGCCCCAGCATTTT
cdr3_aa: CASSYPGQDQPQHF

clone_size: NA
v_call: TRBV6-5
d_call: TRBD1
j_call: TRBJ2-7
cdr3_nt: TGTGCCAGCAGTTACCCCGGGACAGCCGTCTACGAGCAGTACTTC
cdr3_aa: CASSYPGTAVYEQYF

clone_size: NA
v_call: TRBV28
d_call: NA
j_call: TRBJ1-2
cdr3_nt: TGTGCCAGCAATACCGCCGCCGGGGGGGCCTATGGCTACACCTTC
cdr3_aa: CASNTAAGGAYGYTF

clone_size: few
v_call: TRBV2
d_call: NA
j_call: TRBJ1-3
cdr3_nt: TGTGCCAGCAGTGCTAGTGGAAACACCATATATTTT
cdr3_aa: CASSASGNTIYF

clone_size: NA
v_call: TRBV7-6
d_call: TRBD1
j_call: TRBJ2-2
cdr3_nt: TGTGCCAGCAGCTTACGCTTGGTGGGACAGGGGTCCACCGGGGAGCTGTTTTTT
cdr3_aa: CASSLRLVGQGSTGELFF

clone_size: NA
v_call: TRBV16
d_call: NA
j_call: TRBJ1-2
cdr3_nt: TGTGCCAGCAGCCAATCTGCCAGCCTTAACTATGGCTACACCTTC
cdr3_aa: CASSQSASLNYGYTF

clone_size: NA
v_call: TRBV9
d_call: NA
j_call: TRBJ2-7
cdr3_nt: TGTGCCAGCAGCGAGGGGCTTGGCGAGCAGTACTTC
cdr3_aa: CASSEGLGEQYF

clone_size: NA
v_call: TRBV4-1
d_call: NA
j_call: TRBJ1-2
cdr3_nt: TGCGCCAGCAGCCAAGAGGGGACCGTCTATGGCTACACCTTC
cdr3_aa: CASSQEGTVYGYTF

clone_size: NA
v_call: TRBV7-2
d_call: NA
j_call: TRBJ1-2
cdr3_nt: TGTGCCAGCAGCTCCGCCGGGGCCTTTAGGAACGGCTACACCTTC
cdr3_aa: CASSSAGAFRNGYTF

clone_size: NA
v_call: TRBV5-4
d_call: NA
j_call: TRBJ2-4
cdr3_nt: TGTGCCAGCAGCTTGACTCCGGACAACAAAAACATTCAGTACTTC
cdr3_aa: CASSLTPDNKNIQYF

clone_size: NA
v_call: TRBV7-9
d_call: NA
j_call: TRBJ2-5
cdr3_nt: TGTGCCAGCAGCTTAGACGGCAGCGAAGAGACCCAGTACTTC
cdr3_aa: CASSLDGSEETQYF

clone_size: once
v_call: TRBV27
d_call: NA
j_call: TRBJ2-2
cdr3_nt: TGTGCCAGCCGATATTACACCGGGGAGCTGTTTTTT
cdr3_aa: CASRYYTGELFF

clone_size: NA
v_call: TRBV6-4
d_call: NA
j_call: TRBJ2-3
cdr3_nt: TGTGCCAGCAGTGAAAGCGGGAGCACAGATACGCAGTATTTT
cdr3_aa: CASSESGSTDTQYF

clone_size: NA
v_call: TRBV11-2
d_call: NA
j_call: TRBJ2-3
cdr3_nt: TGTGCCAGCAGCTTAGGGTTCACGGGATTAACGGGCACAGATACGCAGTATTTT
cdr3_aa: CASSLGFTGLTGTDTQYF

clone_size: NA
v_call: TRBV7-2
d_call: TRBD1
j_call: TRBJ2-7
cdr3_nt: TGTGCCAGCAGCCTCCAAGGACAGGGGAACGAGCAGTACTTC
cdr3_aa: CASSLQGQGNEQYF

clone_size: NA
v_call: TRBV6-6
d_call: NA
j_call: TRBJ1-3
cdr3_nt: TGTGCCAGCAGTTACGGGACTCCTGGAAACACCATATATTTT
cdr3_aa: CASSYGTPGNTIYF

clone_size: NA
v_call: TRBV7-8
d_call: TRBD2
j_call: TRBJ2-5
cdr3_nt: TGTGCCAGCAGCTTAGGGGCAAGCGGGGCCCAAGAGACCCAGTACTTC
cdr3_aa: CASSLGASGAQETQYF

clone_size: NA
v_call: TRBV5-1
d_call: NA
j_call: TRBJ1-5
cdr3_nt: TGCGCCAGCAGCTTGGGGACGGGGAATCAGCCCCAGCATTTT
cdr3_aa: CASSLGTGNQPQHF

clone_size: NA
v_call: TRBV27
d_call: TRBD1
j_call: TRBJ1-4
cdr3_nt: TGTGCCAGCAGTTTATCCAGACAGGGGGTTAATGAAAAACTGTTTTTT
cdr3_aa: CASSLSRQGVNEKLFF

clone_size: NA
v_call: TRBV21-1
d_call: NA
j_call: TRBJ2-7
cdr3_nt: TGTGCCAGCAGCAAAAATGGAGGGGCTAGCGGGACGGGCGAGCAGTACTTC
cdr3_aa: CASSKNGGASGTGEQYF

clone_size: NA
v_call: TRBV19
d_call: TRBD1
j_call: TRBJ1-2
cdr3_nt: TGTGCCAGTAGTAACAGGGGCGTCTATGGCTACACCTTC
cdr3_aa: CASSNRGVYGYTF

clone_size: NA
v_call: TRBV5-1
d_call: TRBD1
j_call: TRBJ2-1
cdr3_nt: TGCGCCAGCAGCTTGTCCCGGGACAGGGGCCACAACTCCTACAATGAGCAGTTCTTC
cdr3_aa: CASSLSRDRGHNSYNEQFF

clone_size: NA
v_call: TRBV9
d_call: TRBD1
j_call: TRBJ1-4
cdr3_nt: TGTGCCAGCAGCGGGTCGACAGGGGCGGGGGAAAAACTGTTTTTT
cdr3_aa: CASSGSTGAGEKLFF

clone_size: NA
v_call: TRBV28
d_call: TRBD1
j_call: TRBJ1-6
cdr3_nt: TGTGCCAGCAGTAGTCCAGGGGGCTCCGACTATAATTCACCCCTCCACTTT
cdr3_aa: CASSSPGGSDYNSPLHF

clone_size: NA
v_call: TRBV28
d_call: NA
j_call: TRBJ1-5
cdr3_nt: TGTGCCAGCAGTTTCGAGCGGCTAATGTATAGCAATCAGCCCCAGCATTTT
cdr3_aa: CASSFERLMYSNQPQHF

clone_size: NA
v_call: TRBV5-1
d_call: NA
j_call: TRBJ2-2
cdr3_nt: TGCGCCAGCAGCTTGGGGCGGGACGGGAACACCGGGGAGCTGTTTTTT
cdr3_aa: CASSLGRDGNTGELFF

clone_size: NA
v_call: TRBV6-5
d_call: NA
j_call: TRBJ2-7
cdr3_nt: TGTGCCAGCAGTTACCCGGGAACCTACGAGCAGTACTTC
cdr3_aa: CASSYPGTYEQYF

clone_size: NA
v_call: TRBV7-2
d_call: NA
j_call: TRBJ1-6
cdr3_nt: TGTGCCAGCAGCCCCGGGGTCCAGGCTTCACCCCTCCACTTT
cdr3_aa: CASSPGVQASPLHF